The 28 T cell receptor beta chains reported below all come from one sample, sequenced in a study of early T cells in non-severe SARS-CoV-2 infection. TCRdb redid the calling of the 5' RACE reads with MiXCR, one entry per CDR3 protein. Counted here are some 78,000 distinct CDR3 sequences, roughly an eighth occurring once; the ten biggest clones make up roughly 5.5%. Sequencing was performed on whole blood. The receptors here all came from an adult who was a healthcare worker with PCR-confirmed SARS-CoV-2 infection or an uninfected control (not recorded which).

There are many counts of this clonotype. The chain has TRBV20-1 and TRBJ1-2, with no clear D. This CDR3 is built from 15 residues. Per the germline V gene, CDR1 is DFQATT and CDR2 is SNEGSKA (reference sequence). V was shortened by 0 bases and J by 4 bases, with 15 bases between the two germline ends. CDR3 region: CSARDGPQDSYGYTF. The CDR3 DNA follows: TGCAGTGCTAGAGATGGACCACAAGATTCCTATGGCTACACCTTC.

This clonotype has just a few counts. This CDR3 reads CASSLRTEAFF. The CDR3 region has the DNA TGTGCCAGCAGTTTAAGGACTGAAGCTTTCTTT. J is TRBJ1-1 and V is TRBV28, with unresolved D. The germline CDR1 and CDR2 sequences are MDHEN and SYDVKM. The CDR3 is 11 amino acids. V shed 2 bases and J shed 5 bases, with 3 bases lying between them. The variable domain in full, completed from reference TRBV28 and TRBJ1-1, reads DVKVTQSSRYLVKRTGEKVFLECVQDMDHENMFWYRQDPGLGLRLIYFSYDVKMKEKGDIPEGYSVSREKKERFSLILESASTNQTSMYLCASSLRTEAFFGQGTRLTVV.

This clonotype was observed a few times. The chain employs TRBV20-1 and TRBJ1-1, with no clear D. Germline V CDR1 and CDR2: DFQATT, SNEGSKA (reference sequence). Trimming stripped 3 bases from V and 1 base from J, with 6 bases between. The CDR3 runs to 12 residues. The CDR3 bases are TGCAGTGCTAGCGTTGGGAACACTGAAGCTTTCTTT. This sequence encodes CSASVGNTEAFF.

This clonotype was seen only a few times. V gene TRBV25-1 combines with J gene TRBJ2-7; the match to TRBD2 covers 11 bases. The CDR3 is 16 amino acids. Per the germline V gene, CDR1 is MGHDK and CDR2 is SYGVNS. V lost 5 bases, J lost 3 bases, and 9 bases stayed unmatched. CDR3 sequence: CASSRTSGSFRYEQYF. The CDR3 DNA is TGTGCCAGCAGTCGAACTAGCGGGAGCTTCCGCTACGAGCAGTACTTC.

This clonotype was seen at least ten times. The CDR3 loop is CASSYADTDTQYF. Written as DNA, the CDR3 is TGTGCCAGCAGTTACGCAGACACAGATACGCAGTATTTT. The rearrangement uses TRBV6-5 and TRBJ2-3, with no clear D. CDR1 MNHEY and CDR2 SVGAGI come from the germline V gene. CDR3 length: 13 residues. The V end was cut by 2 bases, the J end by 2 bases, with 5 bases between.

This clonotype was seen a handful of times. This chain connects TRBV5-1 to TRBJ2-2; TRBD1 aligns across 9 bases. The V gene end was trimmed by 2 bases and the J gene end by 6 bases; junction bases not matched to a gene: 14. The CDR3 runs to 18 residues. The germline CDR1 and CDR2 sequences are SGHRS and YFSETQ. DNA of the CDR3: TGCGCCAGCAGCTTTCAGTCGAGGGGACAGGGTGGCGCCGGGGAGCTGTTTTTT. Protein sequence: CASSFQSRGQGGAGELFF. The full variable domain, rest sourced from reference TRBV5-1 and TRBJ2-2, is KAGVTQTPRYLIKTRGQQVTLSCSPISGHRSVSWYQQTPGQGLQFLFEYFSETQRNKGNFPGRFSGRQFSNSRSEMNVSTLELGDSALYLCASSFQSRGQGGAGELFFGEGSRLTVL.

V usage is TRBV28 and J usage is TRBJ2-1; 9 bases match TRBD1. V lost 8 bases to trimming and J lost 7 bases; unmatched junction nucleotides: 3. The CDR3 covers 12 residues. Germline CDR1 reads MDHEN; CDR2 reads SYDVKM. CDR3 in DNA: TGTGCCAGCGACAGGGGGACGAATGAGCAGTTCTTC. It encodes CASDRGTNEQFF.

The J gene is TRBJ1-5, the V gene TRBV6-5; 8 bases line up with TRBD1. The V gene's germline CDR1 is MNHEY and CDR2 SVGAGI. With 7 bases clipped from V and 6 bases from J, the junction kept 8 bases outside the gene matches. CDR3 length: 14 amino acids. DNA of the CDR3: TGTGCCAGCAAAGGACAGGGAAAGAGTCAGCCCCAGCATTTT. Translating gives CASKGQGKSQPQHF.

This clonotype was detected ten times or more. This sequence joins TRBV10-3 and TRBJ2-7, with D perhaps assigned TRBD1 or TRBD2 (5 bases each). Deletions cut 5 bases from V and 4 bases from J, with 12 bases between. The CDR3 has 13 residues. CDR1 and CDR2 from the germline V gene are ENHRY and SYGVKD. The CDR3, as DNA: TGTGCCATCAGTCCGGGGCAGCTTTACGAGCAGTACTTC. Translating gives CAISPGQLYEQYF.

The rearrangement links TRBV28 to TRBJ2-7; 7 bases are shared with TRBD2. The CDR3 extends over 13 amino acids. Germline trimming cut 7 bases from V and 4 bases from J; bases unmatched to any gene: 7. From germline, CDR1 is MDHEN and CDR2 SYDVKM. CDR3 sequence: CASTGDYLYEQYF. The CDR3 DNA sequence: TGTGCCAGCACCGGGGACTACCTGTACGAGCAGTACTTC.

The chain uses TRBV7-2 and TRBJ2-3; TRBD1 is a possible D gene (6 bases). CDR3 length equals 11 residues. From germline, CDR1 is SGHTA and CDR2 FQGNSA. Deletions cut 7 bases from V and 6 bases from J, with 8 bases between. The CDR3: CASTQGDTQYF. The CDR3 nucleotides are TGTGCCAGCACCCAGGGGGATACGCAGTATTTT.

The table lists this clonotype with a few counts. This sequence joins TRBV12-3 or TRBV12-4 and TRBJ1-1; no definite D call. This CDR3 has 14 residues. The germline V and J ends were trimmed by 4 bases and 3 bases, with 12 bases remaining between them. CDR3: CASSSMILYTEAFF. The CDR3 coding sequence is TGTGCCAGCAGTTCCATGATTCTTTACACTGAAGCTTTCTTT.

The chain couples TRBV2 to TRBJ2-7; TRBD1 matches at 10 bases. This CDR3 comprises 15 residues. The V gene end was trimmed by 3 bases and the J gene end by 4 bases; junction bases not matched to a gene: 6. Germline CDR1 SNHLY, CDR2 FYNNEI. The chain's CDR3 is CASSELGTGVYEQYF. In nucleotides, the CDR3 is TGTGCCAGCAGTGAGTTGGGGACAGGGGTTTACGAGCAGTACTTC.

This clonotype has at least ten counts. V gene TRBV7-9 combines with J gene TRBJ1-6, with 9 bases matching TRBD1. There are 15 residues in the CDR3. Germline CDR1 SEHNR, CDR2 FQNEAQ (reference sequence). V shed 3 bases and J 8 bases; nucleotides not matched to a gene: 5. The chain's CDR3 is CASSFRDRVDSPLHF. In DNA form, the CDR3 reads TGTGCCAGCAGCTTCCGGGACAGGGTGGATTCACCCCTCCACTTT.

In its sample, this clonotype was seen a few times. CDR3 DNA sequence: TGTGCCAGCACCGACCTCCAGGGTTACTATGGCTACACCTTC. This sequence encodes CASTDLQGYYGYTF. The chain uses TRBV28 and TRBJ1-2; the D gene is possibly TRBD1 (5 bases). V dropped 7 bases and J dropped 3 bases, with 15 bases sitting between them. CDR1 MDHEN and CDR2 SYDVKM come from the germline V gene. This CDR3 contains 14 residues.

This clonotype has just a few counts. The chain is built from TRBV29-1 and TRBJ2-7; D perhaps matches TRBD1 (7 bases). CDR1 and CDR2 (germline): SQVTM, ANQGSEA. V dropped 2 bases and J dropped 1 base, with 12 bases sitting between them. This CDR3 contains 14 residues. The CDR3 sequence: CSVERAGGSYEQYF. In nucleotides, the CDR3 is TGCAGCGTTGAAAGGGCAGGGGGGTCCTACGAGCAGTACTTC.

This clonotype occurred a few times. The V and J genes are TRBV7-9 and TRBJ2-1; D gene ambiguous. Germline lookup yields CDR1 SEHNR and CDR2 FQNEAQ (reference sequence). This CDR3 contains 12 residues. V gave up 1 base and J gave up 9 bases, with 7 bases separating them. The CDR3 coding sequence is TGTGCCAGCAGCTTAGAATCGAGTGAGCAGTTCTTC. This sequence encodes CASSLESSEQFF.

This clonotype came up a few times. The rearrangement joins TRBV11-2 to TRBJ1-2; D is unresolved. Germline V gene sequence: CDR1 SGHAT, CDR2 FQNNGV. Trimming left V 3 bases short and J 5 bases short, with 13 bases between. This CDR3 is 14 amino acids long. CDR3 coding DNA: TGTGCCAGCAGCTTGACCACGGACCCTTATGGCTACACCTTC. It encodes CASSLTTDPYGYTF.

The V gene is TRBV7-9, the J gene TRBJ1-1; no definite D call. CDR3 length: 15 amino acids. The germline V and J ends were trimmed by 5 bases and 6 bases, with 19 bases remaining between them. Germline loops: CDR1 SEHNR, CDR2 FQNEAQ (reference sequence). CDR3 bases: TGTGCCAGCAGCCCCACCTTTACCCGGTGGTCTGAAGCTTTCTTT. This codes for CASSPTFTRWSEAFF.

Ten or more counts support this clonotype. V is TRBV12-3 or TRBV12-4 and J is TRBJ2-7; 7 bases fit TRBD1. This CDR3 region has 15 residues. The V segment lost 2 bases and the J segment 1 base; nucleotides outside the gene matches: 5. CDR3 loop: CASSLRDSPSYEQYF. The CDR3, as DNA: TGTGCCAGCAGTTTAAGGGACAGTCCTTCCTACGAGCAGTACTTC.

This clonotype was found a few times. This rearrangement joins TRBV28 to TRBJ2-7; no clear D gene. In germline, CDR1 is MDHEN, CDR2 SYDVKM. Trimming removed 6 bases at V and 3 bases at J, with 9 bases between. The CDR3 length is 12 residues. This CDR3 reads CASRSANYEQYF. The CDR3 DNA reads as TGTGCCAGCAGAAGTGCAAACTACGAGCAGTACTTC.

This clonotype was seen many times. The chain carries TRBV6-1 and TRBJ1-1; 7 positions agree with TRBD1. Germline V gives CDR1 MNHNS, CDR2 SASEGT. J was trimmed by 12 bases and V by 7 bases; bases with no gene match: 14. The CDR3 length is 13 residues. CDR3 sequence: CASNPPGGQTTFF. In DNA form, the CDR3 reads TGTGCCAGCAATCCCCCCGGGGGACAGACAACTTTCTTT.

This clonotype was observed many times. The chain employs TRBV5-1 and TRBJ2-1; 9 bases line up with TRBD2. The CDR3 consists of 14 residues. The germline V gene has CDR1 SGHRS and CDR2 YFSETQ. J was trimmed by 9 bases and V by 3 bases; bases with no gene match: 7. The chain's CDR3 is CASSSGTSRGEQFF. The CDR3 nucleotides are TGCGCCAGCAGCTCCGGGACTAGCCGTGGTGAGCAGTTCTTC.

This chain joins TRBV5-1 and TRBJ2-3; D is unclear. The CDR3 sequence is 13 residues long. The germline V gene encodes CDR1 SGHRS and CDR2 YFSETQ. V lost 7 bases, J lost 1 base, and 10 bases lay in between. In nucleotides, the CDR3 is TGCGCCAGCGGGATCATCGGCACAGATACGCAGTATTTT. The encoded protein is CASGIIGTDTQYF.

The chain couples TRBV7-9 to TRBJ2-3; the D is unclear. Germline CDR1 SEHNR, CDR2 FQNEAQ (reference sequence). The CDR3 is 15 residues long. Trimming left V 5 bases short and J 1 base short, with 13 bases between. DNA of the CDR3: TGTGCCAGCAGCCCAAGAGCAGGAGGCACAGATACGCAGTATTTT. Protein: CASSPRAGGTDTQYF.

The chain couples TRBV28 to TRBJ2-7, with 8 bases fitting TRBD2. V shed 8 bases and J 2 bases; nucleotides not matched to a gene: 5. The germline gives CDR1 MDHEN, CDR2 SYDVKM. This CDR3 comprises 13 residues. CDR3 protein: CASGTSGPYEQYF. In DNA form, the CDR3 reads TGTGCCAGCGGAACTAGCGGCCCCTACGAGCAGTACTTC.

This clonotype was counted only a few times. The rearrangement joins TRBV3-1 to TRBJ2-1; D is possibly TRBD1 or TRBD2 (5 bases each). Deletions cut 0 bases from V and 4 bases from J, with 10 bases between. The CDR3 has 15 residues. Germline V gives CDR1 LGHDT, CDR2 YNNKEL (reference sequence). The CDR3 DNA is TGTGCCAGCAGCCAAGACGGGACCCGATACAATGAGCAGTTCTTC. The encoded protein is CASSQDGTRYNEQFF.

The rearrangement uses TRBV20-1 and TRBJ2-2; the D gene is possibly TRBD2 (5 bases). Trimming cost V 6 bases and J 4 bases, with 21 bases left between them. CDR1 DFQATT and CDR2 SNEGSKA come from the germline V gene (reference sequence). The CDR3 is made up of 16 amino acids. For the CDR3, the DNA is TGCAGTGCCCCTAAATCGCCAGCGGCAACCACCGGGGAGCTGTTTTTT. Residues: CSAPKSPAATTGELFF.